The 24 T cell receptor beta chains reported below all come from one sample, sequenced in a study of CD8 T cells in ankylosing spondylitis. One entry per CDR3 protein results from TCRdb running MiXCR on the 5' RACE reads. The profile shows a few hundred thousand distinct CDR3 sequences, around 20% of them singletons. Specimen: blood, either unsorted or a sorted T cell fraction (not recorded which). The receptors derive from a female donor with ankylosing spondylitis or in good health (not recorded which).

The chain uses TRBV7-2 and TRBJ2-7; weak D call: TRBD1 (6 bases). CDR1 is SGHTA, CDR2 FQGNSA, per germline. This CDR3 comprises 14 residues. V gave up 5 bases and J gave up 3 bases, with 14 bases separating them. In nucleotides, the CDR3 is TGTGCCAGCAGCCAGGGACACCTCTACTACGAGCAGTACTTC. Residues: CASSQGHLYYEQYF.

Many counts were recorded for this clonotype. This chain connects TRBV20-1 to TRBJ2-5; a weak D match, TRBD1 (6 bases). CDR1 and CDR2 (germline): DFQATT, SNEGSKA (reference sequence). The CDR3 covers 14 residues. Trimming shortened V by 1 base and J by 1 base, and 10 bases separated the two germline ends. This chain's CDR3 is CSARATGFQETQYF. For the CDR3, the DNA is TGCAGTGCTAGAGCGACAGGTTTCCAAGAGACCCAGTACTTC.

This clonotype showed up just a few times. The chain has TRBV24-1 and TRBJ2-3; 7 positions match TRBD1. This CDR3 has 16 residues. Germline values: CDR1 KGHDR, CDR2 SFDVKD. V lost 4 bases and J lost 0; bases outside the gene matches: 6. The CDR3: CATSEAPGQSTDTQYF. In DNA, the CDR3 is TGTGCCACCAGTGAAGCACCGGGACAGAGCACAGATACGCAGTATTTT.

CDR3 in amino acids: CASSYGGQPLNTEAFF. CDR3 DNA sequence: TGTGCCAGCAGTTACGGGGGACAGCCTCTGAACACTGAAGCTTTCTTT. The genes are TRBV6-5 and TRBJ1-1; 7 bases fit TRBD1. There are 16 residues in the CDR3. The V segment lost 2 bases and the J segment 0 bases; nucleotides outside the gene matches: 6. Germline V gene lookup returns CDR1 MNHEY and CDR2 SVGAGI.

The chain recombines TRBV24-1 with TRBJ1-5; D ambiguous. This CDR3 region has 15 residues. V lost 4 bases to trimming and J lost 3 bases, with 12 bases between them. The germline V gene encodes CDR1 KGHDR and CDR2 SFDVKD. CDR3 residues: CATSDLRGFNQPQHF. The CDR3 bases are TGTGCCACCAGTGACCTGAGAGGTTTCAATCAGCCCCAGCATTTT.

The genes are TRBV12-3 or TRBV12-4 and TRBJ2-1, with TRBD2 matching over 7 bases. CDR3 length: 12 amino acids. V lost 3 bases to trimming and J lost 10 bases; unmatched junction nucleotides: 3. The CDR3 DNA reads as TGTGCCAGCAGTTTGCTTAGCGGGGAGCAGTTCTTC. This sequence encodes CASSLLSGEQFF.

V is TRBV18 and J is TRBJ2-3, with D perhaps TRBD2 (6 bases). Germline lookup yields CDR1 KGHSH and CDR2 LQKENI. Trimming stripped 2 bases from V and 2 bases from J, with 14 bases between. The CDR3 length is 16 residues. The CDR3 here is CASSPSRRATTDTQYF. Written as DNA, the CDR3 is TGTGCCAGCTCACCATCCAGGAGGGCCACCACAGATACGCAGTATTTT.

This clonotype was picked up many times. This chain joins TRBV28 and TRBJ2-1, with 7 bases that match TRBD2. V was pared by 5 bases and J by 6 bases, with 7 bases of the junction left unmatched. The CDR3 has 14 amino acids. Germline CDR1 is MDHEN and CDR2 is SYDVKM. In nucleotides, the CDR3 is TGTGCCAGCAGTCTAGCGGACTCAACCAATGAGCAGTTCTTC. Translating gives CASSLADSTNEQFF.

This clonotype showed up just a few times. This chain uses TRBV5-6 with TRBJ1-3, with no clear D. There are 14 residues in the CDR3. The germline CDR1 and CDR2 sequences are SGHDT and YYEEEE. Trimming removed 4 bases from V and 0 bases from J, with 8 bases in between. This chain's CDR3 is CASSPLGSGNTIYF. CDR3 DNA sequence: TGTGCCAGCAGCCCTCTCGGCTCTGGAAACACCATATATTTT.

This clonotype was counted at least ten times. V usage is TRBV20-1 and J usage is TRBJ1-5, with TRBD1 matching over 7 bases. From germline, CDR1 is DFQATT and CDR2 SNEGSKA (reference sequence). J gave up 0 bases and V 6 bases, and 11 bases lay outside the gene matches. The CDR3 runs to 16 residues. The CDR3 coding sequence is TGCAGTGCCCTTAGAGAGACAGGGTCTAGCAATCAGCCCCAGCATTTT. Its translation: CSALRETGSSNQPQHF.

This clonotype was counted ten times or more. J is TRBJ1-2 and V is TRBV20-1; D gene unclear. This CDR3 is 12 amino acids long. Germline values: CDR1 DFQATT, CDR2 SNEGSKA (reference sequence). The ends were cut back, 1 base at V and 8 bases at J, with 11 bases in the middle. The CDR3 here is CSARGQAGGYTF. CDR3 DNA sequence: TGCAGTGCTAGAGGCCAGGCTGGCGGCTACACCTTC.

V and J are TRBV9 and TRBJ2-7; no clear D. Looked up from germline, CDR1 is SGDLS and CDR2 is YYNGEE. V dropped 0 bases and J dropped 1 base, with 8 bases sitting between them. The CDR3 runs to 14 residues. The chain's CDR3 is CASSVAPLSYEQYF. The CDR3 nucleotides read TGTGCCAGCAGCGTAGCTCCCTTATCCTACGAGCAGTACTTC. Complete variable domain (other parts from reference TRBV9 and TRBJ2-7): DSGVTQTPKHLITATGQRVTLRCSPRSGDLSVYWYQQSLDQGLQFLIQYYNGEERAKGNILERFSAQQFPDLHSELNLSSLELGDSALYFCASSVAPLSYEQYFGPGTRLTVT.

This clonotype was counted many times. The rearrangement joins TRBV24-1 to TRBJ1-1; D might be TRBD1 (5 bases). V was shortened by 7 bases and J by 4 bases, with 6 bases between the two germline ends. The CDR3 length is 11 residues. Looked up from germline, CDR1 is KGHDR and CDR2 is SFDVKD. CDR3 DNA sequence: TGTGCCACCAGAGGGGCCACTGAAGCTTTCTTT. Translation: CATRGATEAFF.

V and J are TRBV5-5 and TRBJ2-3; 13 bases match TRBD2. The germline V gene encodes CDR1 SGHKS and CDR2 YYEKEE (reference sequence). J was trimmed by 5 bases and V by 0 bases; bases with no gene match: 6. The CDR3 length is 17 residues. The CDR3, as DNA: TGTGCCAGCAGCTTGGTACTAGCGGGAGGGTCGGGAGATACGCAGTATTTT. Its translation: CASSLVLAGGSGDTQYF.

Only a few counts were recorded for this clonotype. The gene calls are TRBV20-1 and TRBJ2-7; D gene unclear. The CDR3 loop spans 14 amino acids. Trimming removed 5 bases from V and 0 bases from J, with 14 bases in between. Looked up from germline, CDR1 is DFQATT and CDR2 is SNEGSKA (reference sequence). CDR3 sequence (DNA): TGCAGTGCTGCCAGTCTGCCAAGCTCCTACGAGCAGTACTTC. Its translation: CSAASLPSSYEQYF.

The chain employs TRBV7-3 and TRBJ2-6; unclear D gene. Deletions cut 6 bases from V and 4 bases from J, with 10 bases between. CDR3 length: 14 amino acids. Germline V gives CDR1 SGHTA, CDR2 FQGTGA. In DNA form, the CDR3 reads TGTGCCAGCAGTCGATCCCGGGGGGCCAACGTCCTGACTTTC. Its translation: CASSRSRGANVLTF.

The gene calls are TRBV3-1 and TRBJ2-1; TRBD2 might be the D (6 bases). V was clipped by 4 bases and J by 6 bases, with 7 bases between them. The CDR3 totals 12 residues. Germline CDR1 and CDR2: LGHDT and YNNKEL (reference sequence). Here the CDR3 reads CASSPSVNEQFF. The DNA of the CDR3 is TGTGCCAGCAGCCCTAGCGTCAATGAGCAGTTCTTC.

The chain uses TRBV5-1 and TRBJ1-1; the D gene is possibly TRBD1 (5 bases). This CDR3 has 13 residues. The V gene lost 4 bases and the J gene lost 4 bases, with 11 bases spanning the gap. Germline V CDR1 and CDR2: SGHRS, YFSETQ. In DNA, the CDR3 is TGCGCCAGCAGCCCGACAGTGGTCACTGAAGCTTTCTTT. Its protein product is CASSPTVVTEAFF.

CDR3 sequence (DNA): TGTGCCAGCTGGACAGGCGAGGATGGCTACACCTTC. This sequence encodes CASWTGEDGYTF. This chain joins TRBV10-3 and TRBJ1-2; 7 bases fit TRBD1. Germline trimming cut 10 bases from V and 6 bases from J; bases unmatched to any gene: 8. Germline V gene lookup returns CDR1 ENHRY and CDR2 SYGVKD. The CDR3 spans 12 residues.

This clonotype was detected a few times. V is TRBV5-1 and J is TRBJ2-1, with D tentatively TRBD2 (6 bases). Germline values: CDR1 SGHRS, CDR2 YFSETQ. The CDR3 extends over 16 amino acids. V was shortened by 2 bases and J by 0 bases, with 12 bases between the two germline ends. CDR3 coding DNA: TGCGCCAGCAGCTTTGGGGCGGGGAGCTCCTACAATGAGCAGTTCTTC. Protein product: CASSFGAGSSYNEQFF.

This clonotype was seen a handful of times. V gene TRBV20-1 combines with J gene TRBJ1-1; a possible D gene is TRBD1 (6 bases). The CDR3 runs 13 residues. Trimming shortened V by 3 bases and J by 4 bases, and 12 bases separated the two germline ends. In germline, CDR1 is DFQATT, CDR2 SNEGSKA (reference sequence). This chain's CDR3 is CSARVAGVTEAFF. The CDR3 region has the DNA TGCAGTGCTAGGGTGGCAGGGGTCACTGAAGCTTTCTTT.

The V call is TRBV12-3 or TRBV12-4, the J call TRBJ2-1; TRBD1 might be the D (5 bases). With 3 bases removed from V and 9 bases from J, the gap between germline ends came to 18 bases. There are 15 residues in the CDR3. CDR3 sequence reads: CASSLGQGLYGEQFF. In nucleotides, the CDR3 is TGTGCCAGCAGTTTGGGCCAGGGATTATACGGTGAGCAGTTCTTC.

Ten or more counts support this clonotype. The CDR3 nucleotides read TGTGCCACCAGCAGAGGACAGGGATCCTACAATGAGCAGTTCTTC. Translation gives CATSRGQGSYNEQFF. The chain has TRBV15 and TRBJ2-1; 7 nucleotides match TRBD1. The CDR3 is 15 residues long. Germline assignment: CDR1 LNHNV and CDR2 YYDKDF (reference sequence). J gave up 1 base and V 1 base, and 1 base lay outside the gene matches.

About this clonotype: Possible read error: a much larger clone is one base away. The J gene is TRBJ2-5, the V gene TRBV10-3, with TRBD1 matching over 7 bases. Germline V gene data show CDR1 as ENHRY and CDR2 as SYGVKD. Germline trimming cut 6 bases from V and 5 bases from J; bases unmatched to any gene: 6. This CDR3 contains 13 residues. The CDR3 DNA follows: TGTGCCATCAGCAGCAGGGGGACGGAGACCCAGTACTTC. This codes for CAISSRGTETQYF.